These T cell receptor beta chains were read from a single sample in a study of T-cell memory formation after mild COVID-19. Via MiXCR, TCRdb re-called the 5' RACE reads, giving one row per CDR3 protein. Of 500,000 to 600,000 distinct CDR3 sequences in the sample, about a sixth were seen once. The sample consisted of PBMCs or a T cell subset sorted from them (not recorded which). The receptors come from an adult woman who had mild COVID-19 (a few samples of this study predate the infection). Cell type and time point are not known. Each CDR3 is given with its conserved first and last residue. D genes are given only for firm matches. Size is stated for part of the rows, as once, few or many counts, or as a class when the clone is expanded.

>NA|NA|TRBJ1-1|TRBV7-8
TGTGCCAGCAGCTTAACGGCAGGGTCGGTCACTGAAGCTTTCTTT
CASSLTAGSVTEAFF
>NA|NA|TRBJ2-1|TRBV7-9
TGTGCCAGCAGCTTATCCCAGGGGCGATTTTTCTACAATGAGCAGTTCTTC
CASSLSQGRFFYNEQFF
>TRBD1|NA|TRBJ2-7|TRBV6-2/TRBV6-3
TGTGCCAGCAGTCCATGGGGGACAGGGGGCGTCGAGCAGTACTTC
CASSPWGTGGVEQYF
>NA|few|TRBJ2-2|TRBV5-1
TGCGCCAGCAGAGAGGGCGCCACCGGGGAGCTGTTTTTT
CASREGATGELFF
>NA|many|TRBJ1-3|TRBV4-2
TGTGCCAGCAGCCCCTCTTTGGACAGCTCTGGAAACACCATATATTTT
CASSPSLDSSGNTIYF
>NA|few|TRBJ2-7|TRBV14
TGTGCCAGCAGCCAAGATTCGGACCCAGGGACACCCGCCCACGAGCAGTACTTC
CASSQDSDPGTPAHEQYF
>NA|NA|TRBJ1-2|TRBV20-1
TGCAGTGCGAGAAAGGAAGGCTACACCTTC
CSARKEGYTF
>NA|few|TRBJ2-1|TRBV5-5
TGTGCCAGCAGCGTCCAAGCTGGGGGGAATGAGCAGTTCTTC
CASSVQAGGNEQFF
>TRBD1|NA|TRBJ1-1|TRBV7-2
TGTGCCAGCAGCTACCGGGACAGGGTCCCTGAAGCTTTCTTT
CASSYRDRVPEAFF
>NA|few|TRBJ2-7|TRBV2
TGTGCCAGCAAGTTCAAGAAGGGGGCGGGGGACGAGCAGTACTTC
CASKFKKGAGDEQYF
>TRBD1|many|TRBJ1-5|TRBV5-1
TGCGCCAGCAGCCTCGCCCCACAGGGGACAGGTGGCAATCAGCCCCAGCATTTT
CASSLAPQGTGGNQPQHF
>NA|NA|TRBJ1-6|TRBV18
TGTGCCAGCTCACCCAGGCAAGGAGGGGGTTCACCCCTCCACTTT
CASSPRQGGGSPLHF
>NA|many|TRBJ1-2|TRBV7-2
TGTGCCAGCAGCTTCCGCTCAGCGAACGAAAATGGCTACACCTTC
CASSFRSANENGYTF
>NA|NA|TRBJ1-4|TRBV7-2
TGTGCCAGCAGCTTCGGGGGGTTTAATGAAAAACTGTTTTTT
CASSFGGFNEKLFF
>TRBD2|few|TRBJ2-5|TRBV7-2
TGTGCCAGCAGCATAGGGACTAGCGGGAGGGCCGGCCAGTACTTC
CASSIGTSGRAGQYF
>TRBD2|many|TRBJ2-1|TRBV28
TGTGCCAGCAGCCTCGGGACTAGCGGGAGAAAGTCATACAATGAGCAGTTCTTC
CASSLGTSGRKSYNEQFF
>TRBD2|NA|TRBJ2-3|TRBV9
TGTGCCAGCAGCGTAGCAGGGGGACTAGCGGGGGCGGCTACGCAGTATTTT
CASSVAGGLAGAATQYF
>NA|NA|TRBJ1-5|TRBV29-1
TGCAGCGTTAGGACACATTCGGATCAGCCCCAGCATTTT
CSVRTHSDQPQHF
>TRBD1|NA|TRBJ2-7|TRBV24-1
TGTGCCACCAGTGATTCCCGACCGGGGACAGGGAGAATTTACGAGCAGTACTTC
CATSDSRPGTGRIYEQYF
>NA|few|TRBJ2-7|TRBV4-1
TGCGCCAGCAGCCAAGACCAGGGCTCCTACGAGCAGTACTTC
CASSQDQGSYEQYF
>TRBD1|many|TRBJ2-3|TRBV7-2
TGTGCCAGCAGCTCCGACAGGGGTGGCACAGATACGCAGTATTTT
CASSSDRGGTDTQYF
>NA|few|TRBJ1-1|TRBV20-1
TGCAGTGCTTCCCTCCGGAGGGTTCCGAACACTGAAGCTTTCTTT
CSASLRRVPNTEAFF
>NA|NA|TRBJ2-3|TRBV5-4
TGTGCCAGCAGCTTGGCCCAGGGACCAGATACGCAGTATTTT
CASSLAQGPDTQYF
>TRBD2|few|TRBJ2-1|TRBV10-3
TGTGCCATCAGTCTGGATAGCGGGAGGGTTTATGAGCAGTTCTTC
CAISLDSGRVYEQFF
>NA|NA|TRBJ2-3|TRBV6-5
TGTGCCAGCAGTTACTCGCGAGTTAGCACAGATACGCAGTATTTT
CASSYSRVSTDTQYF
>TRBD1|NA|TRBJ2-7|TRBV7-8
TGTGCCAGCAGCCAGGTCCGGGACAGGAAGGGTGGAAGGTTTTTTCCCTACGAGCAGTACTTC
CASSQVRDRKGGRFFPYEQYF
>NA|NA|TRBJ1-2|TRBV12-3/TRBV12-4
TGTGCCAGCAGTTTATCTACAGTTAGAGGCTACACCTTC
CASSLSTVRGYTF
>NA|few|TRBJ2-3|TRBV6-5
TGTGCCAGCAGTTACGCCGGGGTCCCAGATACGCAGTATTTT
CASSYAGVPDTQYF
>NA|NA|TRBJ2-5|TRBV12-3/TRBV12-4
TGTGCCAGCAGTTTTAGAAGCCGAAGGGAGACCCAGTACTTC
CASSFRSRRETQYF
>TRBD1|NA|TRBJ2-7|TRBV6-5
TGTGCCAGCAGTTACTCGACAGGGGGCCTAGGCGAGCAGTACTTC
CASSYSTGGLGEQYF
>NA|few|TRBJ2-1|TRBV3-1
TGTGCCAGCAGCCCCTATTGGGGACACTCGAGGGTCCCGAGTGAGCAGTTCTTC
CASSPYWGHSRVPSEQFF
>NA|NA|TRBJ2-4|TRBV7-9
TGTGCCAGCAACCAATACACCGGGCCTCGGAACATTCAGTACTTC
CASNQYTGPRNIQYF
>TRBD2|NA|TRBJ2-4|TRBV7-9
TGTGCCAGCAGCTTGGCGGGAGCTTCAAACATTCAGTACTTC
CASSLAGASNIQYF
>TRBD2|many|TRBJ2-5|TRBV4-2
TGTGCCAGCAGCCAAGGACTAGCTCAAGAGACCCAGTACTTC
CASSQGLAQETQYF
>NA|NA|TRBJ2-7|TRBV7-2
TGTGCCAGCAGCTTAGCCCCAGTTGGGGCCCCCTACGAGCAGTACTTC
CASSLAPVGAPYEQYF
>NA|few|TRBJ2-1|TRBV6-7
TGTGCCAGCAGTTACTCGAGTATCCCTACTGGAGAGGTGCAGTTCTTC
CASSYSSIPTGEVQFF
>NA|NA|TRBJ2-3|TRBV3-1
TGTGCCAGCAGCCAAAACCGATACTATACGCAGTATTTT
CASSQNRYYTQYF
>NA|NA|TRBJ2-7|TRBV6-5
TGTGCCAGCAGCGCCGACAGCGTCAGCTCCTACGAGCAGTACTTC
CASSADSVSSYEQYF
>NA|NA|TRBJ2-3|TRBV4-1
TGCGCCAGCAGCCAAGACCCCCCTAGCACAGATACGCAGTATTTT
CASSQDPPSTDTQYF
>NA|NA|TRBJ2-5|TRBV19
TGTGCCAGTGGTTTCGGGGTTCTCAACGGGGAGACCCAGTACTTC
CASGFGVLNGETQYF
>NA|NA|TRBJ1-2|TRBV15
TGTGCCACCAGCAGGGGAGGGTTGAATGGCTACACCTTC
CATSRGGLNGYTF
>TRBD2|NA|TRBJ2-1|TRBV7-2
TGTGCCAGCAGTCCGGGACTAGCGTTTGGTAATGAGCAGTTCTTC
CASSPGLAFGNEQFF
>NA|NA|TRBJ2-7|TRBV5-1
TGCGCCAGCAGCTGGGGGCAGGGCAGGGATGTATACGAGCAGTACTTC
CASSWGQGRDVYEQYF
>NA|few|TRBJ1-1|TRBV5-1
TGCGCCAGCAGTCCCTCGTTTCAGGTCGTCCCCCATGAAGCTTTCTTT
CASSPSFQVVPHEAFF
>TRBD2|once|TRBJ2-1|TRBV12-3/TRBV12-4
TGTGCCAGCAGTCCCCCGACTAGCGCGACTTACAATGAGCAGTTCTTC
CASSPPTSATYNEQFF
>NA|NA|TRBJ1-1|TRBV29-1
TGCAGCGTTTCCGGGGGTATGAACACTGAAGCTTTCTTT
CSVSGGMNTEAFF
>TRBD2|few|TRBJ2-1|TRBV7-9
TGTGCCAGCAGCCCGACTAGCGGGGCCCGCGTGTATGAGCAGTTCTTC
CASSPTSGARVYEQFF
>NA|few|TRBJ1-5|TRBV20-1
TGCAGTGCTAGAGAAGGGCCTAGAGAAGGTCAGCCCCAGCATTTT
CSAREGPREGQPQHF
>TRBD1|few|TRBJ2-3|TRBV6-6
TGTGCCAGCAGTTACCGGACAGGGGCCACAGATACGCAGTATTTT
CASSYRTGATDTQYF